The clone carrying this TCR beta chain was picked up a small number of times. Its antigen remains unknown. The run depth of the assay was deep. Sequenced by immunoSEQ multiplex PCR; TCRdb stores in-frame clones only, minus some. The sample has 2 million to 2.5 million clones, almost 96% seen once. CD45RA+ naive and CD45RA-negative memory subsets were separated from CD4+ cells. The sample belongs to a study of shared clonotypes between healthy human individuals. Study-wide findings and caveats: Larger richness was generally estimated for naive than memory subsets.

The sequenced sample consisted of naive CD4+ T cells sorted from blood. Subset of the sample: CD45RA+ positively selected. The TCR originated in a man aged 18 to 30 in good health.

CDR3 nucleotide sequence: TGTGCCAGCAGCCGAGGGGGCGAGAATCAGCCCCAGCATTTT. It specifies CASSRGGENQPQHF. This sequence joins TRBV9 and TRBJ1-5, with 7 bases aligning to TRBD1. Germline V gives CDR1 SGDLS, CDR2 YYNGEE. The CDR3 spans 14 residues. J was trimmed by 4 bases and V by 4 bases; bases with no gene match: 5.